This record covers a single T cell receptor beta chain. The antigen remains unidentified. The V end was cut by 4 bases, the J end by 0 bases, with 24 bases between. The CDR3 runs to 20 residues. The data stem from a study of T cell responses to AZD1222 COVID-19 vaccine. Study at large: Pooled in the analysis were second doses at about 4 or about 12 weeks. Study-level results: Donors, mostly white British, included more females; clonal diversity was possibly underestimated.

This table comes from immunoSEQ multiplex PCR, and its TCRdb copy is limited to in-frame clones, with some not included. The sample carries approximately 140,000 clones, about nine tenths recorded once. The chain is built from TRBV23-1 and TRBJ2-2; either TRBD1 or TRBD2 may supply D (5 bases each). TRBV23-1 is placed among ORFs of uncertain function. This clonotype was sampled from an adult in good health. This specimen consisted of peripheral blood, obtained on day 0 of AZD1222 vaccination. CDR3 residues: CASSRKRGDPCRSNTGELFF. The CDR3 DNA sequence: TGCGCCAGCAGTCGAAAAAGAGGGGATCCTTGCCGATCGAACACCGGGGAGCTGTTTTTT.